Presented here are 18 T cell receptor beta chains from one specimen sequenced in a study of vaccination and CD4 T cells after COVID-19. Sequencing of cultured CD4+ T cell DNA used the Oncomine TCR Beta short-read assay. Via MiXCR, TCRdb re-called the PCR reads, giving one row per CDR3 protein. The data contain 9,500 to 13,000 distinct CDR3 sequences, roughly two fifths of them singletons. Their cognate antigens are unknown. Treatment here: roughly 10-day PBMC culture with coronavirus spike peptide pools or control peptides (ViraFEST assay). The source material was CD4+ T cells from blood, cultured in vitro, sampled after SARS-CoV-2 vaccination. The receptors shown here come from a human donor who had recovered from COVID-19.

There are a few counts of this clonotype. This chain connects TRBV15 to TRBJ2-1; 8 bases are shared with TRBD2. The CDR3 covers 15 residues. Trimming took 5 bases from V and 8 from J; bases not matched to a gene: 11. The germline V gene has CDR1 LNHNV and CDR2 YYDKDF (reference sequence). The CDR3 coding sequence is TGTGCCACCAGCTTAAGCGGGAGAGGTGGTGATGAGCAGTTCTTC. Translated, it gives CATSLSGRGGDEQFF.

The chain recombines TRBV29-1 with TRBJ2-3, with TRBD2 matching 10 bases. Germline lookup yields CDR1 SQVTM and CDR2 ANQGSEA. The CDR3 runs 14 residues. V lost 4 bases to trimming and J lost 3 bases; unmatched junction nucleotides: 4. CDR3 residues: CSVVASGSTDTQYF. The CDR3 bases are TGCAGCGTTGTGGCTAGCGGGAGTACAGATACGCAGTATTTT.

Only a few counts were recorded for this clonotype. The CDR3 loop reads CASSLGLAGGEQYF. The CDR3 DNA follows: TGTGCCAGCAGCCTGGGACTAGCGGGAGGCGAGCAGTACTTC. The V call is TRBV7-7, the J call TRBJ2-7; TRBD2 agrees at 15 bases. The CDR3 consists of 14 residues. Germline loops: CDR1 SSHAT, CDR2 FNYEAQ (reference sequence). V was pared by 5 bases and J by 6 bases, with 2 bases of the junction left unmatched. The whole variable domain, remainder taken from reference TRBV7-7 and TRBJ2-7, is GAGVSQSPRYKVTKRGQDVTLRCDPISSHATLYWYQQALGQGPEFLTYFNYEAQPDKSGLPSDRFSAERPEGSISTLTIQRTEQRDSAMYRCASSLGLAGGEQYFGPGTRLTVT.

This clonotype was seen a few times. The chain is built from TRBV12-3 or TRBV12-4 and TRBJ2-5; no clear D. V lost 5 bases and J lost 0, with 16 bases in between. The CDR3 totals 16 residues. This chain's CDR3 is CASSPPHWRNQETQYF. CDR3 in DNA: TGTGCCAGCAGTCCACCCCATTGGCGTAACCAAGAGACCCAGTACTTC.

The gene calls are TRBV27 and TRBJ2-1, with 9 nucleotides matching TRBD2. Germline V gives CDR1 MNHEY, CDR2 SMNVEV (reference sequence). V shed 7 bases and J 0 bases; nucleotides not matched to a gene: 4. The CDR3 has 15 amino acids. This CDR3 is CASKLGLASYNEQFF. For the CDR3, the DNA is TGTGCCAGCAAACTGGGACTAGCCTCCTACAATGAGCAGTTCTTC.

This clonotype has more than one count but fewer than ten. This chain links TRBV24-1 with TRBJ1-2, with 8 bases lining up with TRBD1. This CDR3 spans 16 amino acids. Looked up from germline, CDR1 is KGHDR and CDR2 is SFDVKD. The J segment lost 8 bases and the V segment lost 3 bases, leaving 13 bases of the junction unmatched. Written as DNA, the CDR3 is TGTGCCACCAGTGATACCCGGGACAGGCCTTTGGTAGGCTACACCTTC. Protein product: CATSDTRDRPLVGYTF.

This clonotype was seen a handful of times. The gene calls are TRBV27 and TRBJ2-2, with D possibly being TRBD2 (5 bases). Germline lookup yields CDR1 MNHEY and CDR2 SMNVEV (reference sequence). There are 15 residues in the CDR3. The germline V and J ends were trimmed by 5 bases and 4 bases, with 14 bases remaining between them. The CDR3 DNA reads as TGTGCCAGCAGTCCATCCCCACTAGGCACCGGGGAGCTGTTTTTT. This sequence encodes CASSPSPLGTGELFF.

The genes are TRBV18 and TRBJ1-1, with D unclear. The CDR3 sequence is 13 residues long. Germline V lookup: CDR1 KGHSH, CDR2 LQKENI. With 6 bases removed from V and 2 bases from J, the gap between germline ends came to 10 bases. The CDR3 sequence is CASSDGPNTEAFF. The CDR3 DNA reads TGTGCCAGCTCGGACGGCCCTAACACTGAAGCTTTCTTT.

In DNA form, the CDR3 reads TGTGCCAGCAGTGGGACAGGGGGCTACTATGGCTACACCTTC. Translating it yields CASSGTGGYYGYTF. The chain uses TRBV6-1 and TRBJ1-2, with 11 bases identical to TRBD1. The germline V gene has CDR1 MNHNS and CDR2 SASEGT. This CDR3 comprises 14 residues. V gave up 4 bases and J gave up 3 bases; unmatched junction bases: 1.

In this sample, this clonotype turned up once. The CDR3 loop is CASSTSSDTQYF. CDR3 coding DNA: TGTGCCAGCAGTACTAGCTCAGATACGCAGTATTTT. The chain couples TRBV6-2 or TRBV6-3 to TRBJ2-3, with D maybe TRBD2 (6 bases). Trimming removed 5 bases from V and 4 bases from J, with 7 bases in between. Per the germline V gene, CDR1 is MNHEY and CDR2 is SVGEGT. CDR3 size: 12 residues.

The chain recombines TRBV28 with TRBJ1-1; D remains ambiguous. The CDR3 covers 11 residues. Trimming took 10 bases from V and 4 from J, leaving 10 bases between them. The germline gives CDR1 MDHEN, CDR2 SYDVKM. This CDR3 is CATLGGTEAFF. CDR3 sequence (DNA): TGTGCCACCCTCGGAGGCACTGAAGCTTTCTTT.

As for this clonotype: Given the absence of the conserved phenylalanine or tryptophan at the CDR3 end, a read error is likely. It is unclear where the CDR3 begins or ends on the DNA, so no DNA is shown, and the CDR3 is as TCRdb lists it. The CDR3 loop reads CASNRRDVGADTRYS. V and J are TRBV7-2 and TRBJ2-3; the D segment call TRBD2 is taken from the table without a DNA check. From germline, CDR1 is SGHTA and CDR2 FQGNSA. The CDR3 extends over 15 residues, inclusive of both ends.

The V gene is TRBV6-2 or TRBV6-3, the J gene TRBJ2-3, with D possibly TRBD2 on 5 matching bases. This CDR3 is built from 16 residues. Germline CDR1 reads MNHEY; CDR2 reads SVGEGT. Trimming removed 8 bases from V and 7 bases from J, with 25 bases in between. CDR3 amino acids: CASLGKGRGPPYTQYF. The CDR3, as DNA: TGTGCCAGCTTGGGGAAAGGTCGCGGGCCTCCCTATACGCAGTATTTT.

This clonotype was picked up a small number of times. The CDR3: CAILAGGELFF. The CDR3 DNA follows: TGTGCCATCCTAGCGGGGGGGGAGCTGTTTTTT. The gene calls are TRBV10-3 and TRBJ2-2; 9 positions match TRBD2. The CDR3 covers 11 residues. The germline gives CDR1 ENHRY, CDR2 SYGVKD. Trimming took 8 bases from V and 8 from J; bases not matched to a gene: 0.

The rearrangement joins TRBV6-1 to TRBJ2-7; 7 bases are shared with TRBD1. This CDR3 spans 15 amino acids. Trimming at V came to 7 bases and at J to 5 bases, leaving 14 bases not matched to a gene. Germline assignment: CDR1 MNHNS and CDR2 SASEGT. DNA for the CDR3: TGTGCCAGCAAGGCAGGACAGGCCCATTGGGACGAGCAGTACTTC. The encoded protein is CASKAGQAHWDEQYF.

The V gene is TRBV19, the J gene TRBJ2-5, with 16 bases identical to TRBD2. The V and J ends lost 8 bases and 4 bases, in that order; junction bases with no gene match: 10. CDR3 length: 17 amino acids. Germline CDR1 LNHDA, CDR2 SQIVND (reference sequence). CDR3 in DNA: TGTGCCAGTGGGACTAGCGGGAGGGCCGGCCGCTCAGAGACCCAGTACTTC. Translated: CASGTSGRAGRSETQYF.

The rearrangement links TRBV15 to TRBJ2-5; TRBD2 aligns across 12 bases. This CDR3 has 17 amino acids. J gave up 7 bases and V 3 bases, and 12 bases lay outside the gene matches. Germline CDR1 and CDR2: LNHNV and YYDKDF (reference sequence). The DNA of the CDR3 is TGTGCCACCAGCAGGCCCCAAGGTCTAGCGGGAGGGGTGACCCAGTACTTC. It is translated as CATSRPQGLAGGVTQYF.

This clonotype was counted between two and nine times. This chain connects TRBV28 to TRBJ1-1; 10 nucleotides line up with TRBD1. The CDR3 contains 17 residues. CDR1 and CDR2 (germline): MDHEN, SYDVKM. The J segment lost 3 bases and the V segment lost 6 bases, leaving 13 bases of the junction unmatched. Written as DNA, the CDR3 is TGTGCCAGCAGCTTTGGGTATTTTGGACAGGGGGACACTGAAGCTTTCTTT. Its translation is CASSFGYFGQGDTEAFF.